Each of the 5 T cell receptor beta chains below was sequenced from the same sample in a study of blood T cell repertoires in COVID-19. Only in-frame clones appear in the TCRdb table, and some are missing; sequencing was by immunoSEQ multiplex PCR. The data show around 70,000 clones, roughly 80% seen once. The specimen was peripheral blood. All receptors derive from a man aged 50-59 years with COVID-19, enrolled during active disease.

The chain combines TRBV29-1 with TRBJ1-1; D possibly corresponds to TRBD1 (6 bases). Germline V gives CDR1 SQVTM, CDR2 ANQGSEA. This CDR3 region has 16 residues. V was trimmed by 3 bases and J by 6 bases, leaving 23 bases between them. The CDR3 is CSVDRKQGPTRPEAFF. CDR3 bases: TGCAGCGTTGACCGAAAACAGGGCCCCACCAGGCCTGAAGCTTTCTTT.

J is TRBJ1-1 and V is TRBV28; TRBD1 agrees at 8 bases. After removal of 5 bases from V and 11 bases from J, the junction contained 7 bases not matched to a gene. This CDR3 is built from 12 residues. Germline CDR1 MDHEN, CDR2 SYDVKM. The CDR3 coding sequence is TGTGCCAGCAGTCTCGGACAGGGTGGGGCTTTCTTT. This sequence encodes CASSLGQGGAFF. The full variable domain, its missing parts supplied by reference TRBV28 and TRBJ1-1, is DVKVTQSSRYLVKRTGEKVFLECVQDMDHENMFWYRQDPGLGLRLIYFSYDVKMKEKGDIPEGYSVSREKKERFSLILESASTNQTSMYLCASSLGQGGAFFGQGTRLTVV.

The chain links TRBV13 to TRBJ1-2; a possible D gene is TRBD1 (5 bases). V lost 4 bases and J lost 7, with 7 bases in between. The CDR3 length is 11 residues. Looked up from germline, CDR1 is PRHDT and CDR2 is FYEKMQ (reference sequence). The CDR3 sequence: CASSSTGGYTF. CDR3 DNA: TGTGCCAGCAGCTCCACAGGTGGCTACACCTTC.

This clone came up many times. V is TRBV6-1 and J is TRBJ1-5, with no clear D. The CDR3 totals 15 residues. V was clipped by 2 bases and J by 6 bases, with 14 bases between them. Germline V gives CDR1 MNHNS, CDR2 SASEGT. CDR3 amino acids: CASSETRVEVQPQHF. Here the CDR3 DNA reads TGTGCCAGCAGTGAAACACGGGTCGAGGTTCAGCCCCAGCATTTT.

This clone was counted a single time. V is TRBV28 and J is TRBJ1-2; possibly TRBD1 for D (5 bases). Germline V gene lookup returns CDR1 MDHEN and CDR2 SYDVKM. This CDR3 has 14 amino acids. V lost 1 base and J lost 2, with 8 bases in between. CDR3 in amino acids: CASSLSGDNYGYTF. The CDR3 DNA reads TGTGCCAGCAGTTTATCGGGGGACAACTATGGCTACACCTTC.